The 20 T cell receptor beta chains given below trace back to one sample, sequenced in a study of cytomegalovirus exposure and HLA in healthy donors. Primers included in the PCR were 60 Vbeta and 13 Jbeta primers. Sequenced by immunoSEQ multiplex PCR; TCRdb stores in-frame clones only, minus some. The sample yields fewer than 150,000 clones, 70% to 85% seen once. The specimen sequenced was PBMCs. The receptor source for this set is a young woman in good health and CMV-seronegative.

V usage is TRBV28 and J usage is TRBJ2-6; TRBD2 might be the D (6 bases). Germline lookup yields CDR1 MDHEN and CDR2 SYDVKM. The CDR3 sequence is 17 residues long. V shed 1 base and J shed 3 bases, with 13 bases lying between them. CDR3 DNA: TGTGCCAGCAGTTTATCATCGGGGGATTTTGGGGCCAACGTCCTGACTTTC. This sequence encodes CASSLSSGDFGANVLTF.

The chain carries TRBV27 and TRBJ1-6, with TRBD1 as a possible D gene (5 bases). The CDR3 is 13 residues long. Trimming removed 3 bases at V and 7 bases at J, with 7 bases between. Germline V lookup: CDR1 MNHEY, CDR2 SMNVEV (reference sequence). CDR3 residues: CASSFTGNSPLHF. CDR3 bases: TGTGCCAGCAGTTTTACAGGCAATTCACCCCTCCACTTT.

V usage is TRBV5-1 and J usage is TRBJ2-3; tentatively, D is TRBD2 (6 bases). The CDR3 contains 16 residues. CDR1 and CDR2 (germline): SGHRS, YFSETQ. Trimming removed 3 bases from V and 1 base from J, with 15 bases in between. The CDR3 protein is CASSSRRAGGTDTQYF. The DNA of the CDR3 is TGCGCCAGCAGCTCGAGGAGGGCCGGGGGCACAGATACGCAGTATTTT.

The V gene is TRBV28, the J gene TRBJ1-4; TRBD1 agrees at 8 bases. From germline, CDR1 is MDHEN and CDR2 SYDVKM. The CDR3 length is 19 residues. J lost 2 bases, V lost 4 bases, and 15 bases had no gene match. CDR3 loop: CASSSRDRSRDPTNEKLFF. In DNA form, the CDR3 reads TGTGCCAGCAGTTCCCGGGACAGGAGCCGGGACCCGACTAATGAAAAACTGTTTTTT.

The CDR3 is CASSIGAGETDTQYF. Here the CDR3 DNA reads TGTGCCAGTAGTATCGGGGCGGGAGAGACAGATACGCAGTATTTT. The chain links TRBV19 to TRBJ2-3, with 7 bases that match TRBD2. The CDR3 sequence is 15 residues long. V shed 3 bases and J 3 bases; nucleotides not matched to a gene: 6. Germline V gene data show CDR1 as LNHDA and CDR2 as SQIVND (reference sequence).

V and J are TRBV2 and TRBJ1-5, with D unresolved. The V end was cut by 6 bases, the J end by 0 bases, with 6 bases between. The CDR3 is 13 amino acids. Germline lookup yields CDR1 SNHLY and CDR2 FYNNEI. The CDR3 loop reads CASRRNSNQPQHF. For the CDR3, the DNA is TGTGCCAGCAGGCGGAATAGCAATCAGCCCCAGCATTTT.

In this sample, this clone turned up once. The V and J genes are TRBV7-6 and TRBJ2-5, with a tentative D call TRBD2 (5 bases). Trimming pared 1 base from V and 4 bases from J, leaving 10 bases between. CDR3 length equals 14 residues. Germline V gene sequence: CDR1 SGHVS, CDR2 FNYEAQ. The chain's CDR3 is CASSLDRGIETQYF. Here the CDR3 DNA reads TGTGCCAGCAGCTTAGATCGGGGAATAGAGACCCAGTACTTC.

On this clone itself: Other DNA sequences in this specimen translate into the identical CDR3. The chain recombines TRBV6-4 with TRBJ1-1; D gene ambiguous. The germline CDR1 and CDR2 sequences are MRHNA and SNTAGT. V was clipped by 3 bases and J by 0 bases, with 5 bases between them. The CDR3 length is 13 residues. The CDR3 DNA follows: TGTGCCAGCAGTGAGGACTTGAACACTGAAGCTTTCTTT. Its protein is CASSEDLNTEAFF.

The V and J genes are TRBV6-1 and TRBJ1-2, with D possibly being TRBD1 (6 bases). Germline CDR1 and CDR2: MNHNS and SASEGT. CDR3 length: 12 residues. The V end lost 3 bases, the J end lost 10 bases, and 12 bases lay between the germline ends. For the CDR3, the DNA is TGTGCCAGCAGTGATTTGAGGACAGCCTACACCTTC. It specifies CASSDLRTAYTF.

The V and J genes are TRBV7-9 and TRBJ2-5; TRBD2 matches at 9 bases. Per germline, CDR1 SEHNR and CDR2 FQNEAQ (reference sequence). The trim removed 5 bases at V and 5 bases at J, leaving 9 bases unmatched. The CDR3 sequence is 15 residues long. As DNA, the CDR3 is TGTGCCAGCAGCCCCCACGCGGGAGGGGGGGAGACCCAGTACTTC. It specifies CASSPHAGGGETQYF.

The chain employs TRBV10-3 and TRBJ1-2; D might be TRBD1 (6 bases). V lost 10 bases and J 8 bases, leaving 17 bases between the germline ends. Germline loops: CDR1 ENHRY, CDR2 SYGVKD. CDR3 length equals 12 residues. CDR3 in amino acids: CATRGAGDGYTF. The CDR3 region has the DNA TGTGCCACCCGGGGGGCAGGGGACGGCTACACCTTC.

The rearrangement links TRBV15 to TRBJ2-1; weak D call: TRBD1 (5 bases). The V gene lost 0 bases and the J gene lost 12 bases, with 12 bases spanning the gap. Per the germline V gene, CDR1 is LNHNV and CDR2 is YYDKDF (reference sequence). The length of the CDR3 is 13 residues. The CDR3 DNA reads as TGTGCCACCAGCAGAGATTCAGGGTTTGGGCAGTTCTTC. It specifies CATSRDSGFGQFF.

The rearrangement joins TRBV7-9 to TRBJ2-2, with D uncertain. The CDR3 is 14 residues long. Germline V gives CDR1 SEHNR, CDR2 FQNEAQ (reference sequence). Deletions cut 2 bases from V and 7 bases from J, with 11 bases between. As DNA, the CDR3 is TGTGCCAGCAGCTTACCCGAGGAACACGGGGAGCTGTTTTTT. Translating gives CASSLPEEHGELFF.

The rearrangement links TRBV4-1 to TRBJ2-2; 9 bases match TRBD1. V shed 4 bases and J 6 bases; nucleotides not matched to a gene: 6. Germline V CDR1 and CDR2: MGHRA, YSYEKL. The CDR3 covers 15 residues. The CDR3 DNA reads TGCGCCAGCAGCCGAACAGGGGGCGAGGCCGGGGAGCTGTTTTTT. Translating gives CASSRTGGEAGELFF.

This chain connects TRBV5-8 to TRBJ1-4, with TRBD1 identical over 7 bases. CDR3 size: 16 residues. Germline V gene data show CDR1 as SGHTS and CDR2 as YDEGEE. J was trimmed by 2 bases and V by 4 bases; bases with no gene match: 8. The CDR3 region has the DNA TGTGCCAGCAGCCCGGGACAGATTAAGACTAATGAAAAACTGTTTTTT. Its translation: CASSPGQIKTNEKLFF.

The V and J genes are TRBV27 and TRBJ1-2, with a possible D match to TRBD1 (5 bases). V lost 3 bases to trimming and J lost 3 bases, with 14 bases between them. The CDR3 has 15 amino acids. Per the germline V gene, CDR1 is MNHEY and CDR2 is SMNVEV (reference sequence). CDR3: CASSLYRGNYYGYTF. The CDR3 DNA is TGTGCCAGCAGTTTGTATAGGGGAAATTACTATGGCTACACCTTC.

The rearrangement uses TRBV11-3 and TRBJ1-4, with 11 bases matching TRBD1. CDR3 length: 15 amino acids. Germline V gene lookup returns CDR1 SGHNT and CDR2 YENEEA. Trimming cost V 5 bases and J 8 bases; bases outside gene matches: 7. The chain's CDR3 is CASSTWTGGAEKLFF. In DNA form, the CDR3 reads TGTGCCAGCAGCACCTGGACAGGGGGCGCGGAAAAACTGTTTTTT.

In its sample, this clone was seen once. V is TRBV19 and J is TRBJ2-5; D might be TRBD1 (5 bases). V was clipped by 3 bases and J by 4 bases, with 12 bases between them. Germline V lookup: CDR1 LNHDA, CDR2 SQIVND (reference sequence). CDR3 length: 14 amino acids. The CDR3 nucleotides are TGTGCCAGTAGTATCCAAGGGGTCCTAGAGACCCAGTACTTC. Residues: CASSIQGVLETQYF.

The chain links TRBV6-5 to TRBJ1-1, with no clear D. Germline assignment: CDR1 MNHEY and CDR2 SVGAGI. V was pared by 5 bases and J by 1 base, with 8 bases between. CDR3 length: 13 amino acids. CDR3 loop: CASSRVSNTEAFF. CDR3 in DNA: TGTGCCAGCAGTCGAGTTTCGAACACTGAAGCTTTCTTT.

This chain uses TRBV6-4 with TRBJ2-1; 7 bases are shared with TRBD2. Germline CDR1 MRHNA, CDR2 SNTAGT. This CDR3 is 16 amino acids long. Trimming cost V 4 bases and J 8 bases; bases outside gene matches: 14. Here the CDR3 reads CASSVRISGEGDEQFF. For the CDR3, the DNA is TGTGCCAGCAGTGTCCGCATAAGTGGGGAGGGCGATGAGCAGTTCTTC.